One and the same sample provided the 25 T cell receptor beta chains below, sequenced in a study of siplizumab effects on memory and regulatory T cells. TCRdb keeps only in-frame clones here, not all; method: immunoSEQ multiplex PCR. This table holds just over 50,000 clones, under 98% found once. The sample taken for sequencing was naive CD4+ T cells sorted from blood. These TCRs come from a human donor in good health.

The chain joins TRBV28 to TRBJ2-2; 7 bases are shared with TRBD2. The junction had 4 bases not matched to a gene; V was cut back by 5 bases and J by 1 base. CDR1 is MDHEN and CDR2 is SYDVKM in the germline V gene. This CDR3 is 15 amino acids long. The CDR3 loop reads CASSRLAVNTGELFF. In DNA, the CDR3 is TGTGCCAGCAGTAGACTAGCTGTGAACACCGGGGAGCTGTTTTTT.

CDR3 sequence reads: CAGRTGVNTEAFF. DNA for the CDR3: TGTGCCGGTCGGACAGGGGTGAACACTGAAGCTTTCTTT. The chain is built from TRBV30 and TRBJ1-1; TRBD1 aligns across 9 bases. Trimming removed 8 bases from V and 0 bases from J; junction bases left unmatched: 4. Germline V gene sequence: CDR1 GTSNPN, CDR2 SVGIG (reference sequence). There are 13 residues in the CDR3.

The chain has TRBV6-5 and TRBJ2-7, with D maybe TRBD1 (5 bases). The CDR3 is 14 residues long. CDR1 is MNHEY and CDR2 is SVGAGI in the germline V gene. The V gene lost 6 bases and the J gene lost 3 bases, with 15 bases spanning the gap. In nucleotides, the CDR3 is TGTGCCAGCAGGCGTAGTCAGGGCCTCTACGAGCAGTACTTC. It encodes CASRRSQGLYEQYF.

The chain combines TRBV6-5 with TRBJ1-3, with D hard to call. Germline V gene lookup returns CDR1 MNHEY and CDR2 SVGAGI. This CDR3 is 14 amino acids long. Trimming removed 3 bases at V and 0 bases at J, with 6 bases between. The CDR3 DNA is TGTGCCAGCAGTTATGATCCCTCTGGAAACACCATATATTTT. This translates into CASSYDPSGNTIYF.

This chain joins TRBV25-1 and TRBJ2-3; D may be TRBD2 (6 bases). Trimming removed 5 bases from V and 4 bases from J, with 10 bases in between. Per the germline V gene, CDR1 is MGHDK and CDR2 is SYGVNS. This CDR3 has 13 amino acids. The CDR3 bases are TGTGCCAGCAGTCCGTGGGGGGCAGATACGCAGTATTTT. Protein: CASSPWGADTQYF.

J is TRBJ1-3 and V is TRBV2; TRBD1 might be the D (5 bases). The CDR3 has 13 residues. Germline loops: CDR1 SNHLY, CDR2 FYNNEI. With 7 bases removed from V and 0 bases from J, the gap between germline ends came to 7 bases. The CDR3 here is CASIQVSGNTIYF. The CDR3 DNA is TGTGCCAGCATACAGGTCTCTGGAAACACCATATATTTT.

The CDR3 here is CASSLQDRTYEQYF. CDR3 DNA: TGCGCCAGCAGCCTTCAGGACAGAACCTACGAGCAGTACTTC. The chain recombines TRBV4-1 with TRBJ2-7; tentatively, D is TRBD1 (6 bases). Trimming left V 4 bases short and J 2 bases short, with 12 bases between. The V gene's germline CDR1 is MGHRA and CDR2 YSYEKL. The length of the CDR3 is 14 residues.

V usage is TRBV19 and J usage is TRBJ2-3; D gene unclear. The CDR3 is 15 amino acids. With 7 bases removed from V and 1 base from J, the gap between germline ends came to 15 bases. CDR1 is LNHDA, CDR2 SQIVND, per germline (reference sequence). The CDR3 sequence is CASNPGPARTDTQYF. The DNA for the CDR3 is TGTGCCAGTAACCCAGGACCGGCTCGCACAGATACGCAGTATTTT. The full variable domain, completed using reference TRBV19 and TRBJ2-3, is DGGITQSPKYLFRKEGQNVTLSCEQNLNHDAMYWYRQDPGQGLRLIYYSQIVNDFQKGDIAEGYSVSREKKESFPLTVTSAQKNPTAFYLCASNPGPARTDTQYFGPGTRLTVL.

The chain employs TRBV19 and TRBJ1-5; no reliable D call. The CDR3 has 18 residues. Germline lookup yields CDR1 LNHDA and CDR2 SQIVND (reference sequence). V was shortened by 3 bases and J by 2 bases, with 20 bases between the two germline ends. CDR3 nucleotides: TGTGCCAGTAGTATGGCCCTGGGCGGGCCGGAGGGCAATCAGCCCCAGCATTTT. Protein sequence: CASSMALGGPEGNQPQHF.

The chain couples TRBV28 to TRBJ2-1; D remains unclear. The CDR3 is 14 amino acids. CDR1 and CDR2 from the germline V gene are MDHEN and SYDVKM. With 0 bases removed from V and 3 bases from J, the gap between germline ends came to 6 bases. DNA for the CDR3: TGTGCCAGCAGTTTATGGCGAAACTACAATGAGCAGTTCTTC. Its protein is CASSLWRNYNEQFF.

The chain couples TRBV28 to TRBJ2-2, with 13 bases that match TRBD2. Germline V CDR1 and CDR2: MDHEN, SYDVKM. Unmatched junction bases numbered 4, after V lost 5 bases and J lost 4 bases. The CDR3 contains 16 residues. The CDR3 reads CASSPWTSGSTGELFF. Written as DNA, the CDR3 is TGTGCCAGCAGTCCCTGGACTAGCGGGAGCACCGGGGAGCTGTTTTTT.

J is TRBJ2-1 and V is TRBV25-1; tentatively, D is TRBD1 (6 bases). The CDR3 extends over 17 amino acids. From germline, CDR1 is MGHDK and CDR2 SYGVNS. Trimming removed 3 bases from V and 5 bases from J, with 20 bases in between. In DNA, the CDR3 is TGTGCCAGCAGTGATGGGGCGAACAGGGTTGGTGACAATGAGCAGTTCTTC. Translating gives CASSDGANRVGDNEQFF.

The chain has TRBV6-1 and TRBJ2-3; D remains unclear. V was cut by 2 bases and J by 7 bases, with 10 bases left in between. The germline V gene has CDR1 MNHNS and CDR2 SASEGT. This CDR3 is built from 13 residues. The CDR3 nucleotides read TGTGCCAGCAGTGAAACCAGACTCCATACGCAGTATTTT. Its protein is CASSETRLHTQYF.

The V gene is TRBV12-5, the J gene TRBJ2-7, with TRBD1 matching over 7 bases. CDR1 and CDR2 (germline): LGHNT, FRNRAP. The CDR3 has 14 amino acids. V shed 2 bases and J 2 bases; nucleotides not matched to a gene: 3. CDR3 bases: TGTGCTAGTGGTTTGCTGGGACAGACCTACGAGCAGTACTTC. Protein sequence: CASGLLGQTYEQYF.

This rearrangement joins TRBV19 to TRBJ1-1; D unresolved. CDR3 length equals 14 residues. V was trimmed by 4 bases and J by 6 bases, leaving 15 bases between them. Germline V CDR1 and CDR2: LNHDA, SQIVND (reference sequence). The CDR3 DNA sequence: TGTGCCAGTAGTACCAAGGAAGTATTCGCTGAAGCTTTCTTT. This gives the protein CASSTKEVFAEAFF.

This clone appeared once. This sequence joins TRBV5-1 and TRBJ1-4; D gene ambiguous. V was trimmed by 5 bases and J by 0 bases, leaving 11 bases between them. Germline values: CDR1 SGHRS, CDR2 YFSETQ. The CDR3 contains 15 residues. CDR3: CASRPGSTTNEKLFF. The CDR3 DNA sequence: TGCGCCAGCAGGCCGGGCTCCACAACTAATGAAAAACTGTTTTTT.

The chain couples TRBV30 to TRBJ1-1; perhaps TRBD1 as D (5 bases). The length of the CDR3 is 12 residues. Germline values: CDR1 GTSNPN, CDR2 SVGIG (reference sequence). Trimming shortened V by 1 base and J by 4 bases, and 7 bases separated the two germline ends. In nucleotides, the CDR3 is TGTGCCTGGAGTGAGGGGTTCACTGAAGCTTTCTTT. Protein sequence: CAWSEGFTEAFF.

CDR3 sequence (DNA): TGTGCCAGCAAAATATCGAGACCTGATGGCTACACCTTC. Translating it yields CASKISRPDGYTF. The rearrangement links TRBV6-6 to TRBJ1-2; D gene unclear. The CDR3 contains 13 residues. V shed 7 bases and J shed 6 bases, with 15 bases lying between them. Looked up from germline, CDR1 is MNHNY and CDR2 is SVGAGI (reference sequence).

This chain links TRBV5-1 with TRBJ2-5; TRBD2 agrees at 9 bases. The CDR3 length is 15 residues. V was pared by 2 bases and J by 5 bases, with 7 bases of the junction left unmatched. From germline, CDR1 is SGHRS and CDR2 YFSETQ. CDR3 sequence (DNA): TGCGCCAGCAGCTTTAATAGCGGGAGAGTTGAGACCCAGTACTTC. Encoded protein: CASSFNSGRVETQYF.

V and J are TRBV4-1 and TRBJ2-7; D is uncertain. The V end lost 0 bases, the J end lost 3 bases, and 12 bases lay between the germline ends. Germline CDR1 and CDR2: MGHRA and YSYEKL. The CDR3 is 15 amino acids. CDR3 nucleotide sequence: TGCGCCAGCAGCCAAGACTTGGTCACAATCTACGAGCAGTACTTC. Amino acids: CASSQDLVTIYEQYF.

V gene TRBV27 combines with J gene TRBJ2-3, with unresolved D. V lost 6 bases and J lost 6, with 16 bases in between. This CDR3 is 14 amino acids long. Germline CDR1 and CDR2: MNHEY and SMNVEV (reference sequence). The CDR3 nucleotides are TGTGCCAGCAGGTTCGCCTCCAATGTCGATACGCAGTATTTT. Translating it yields CASRFASNVDTQYF.

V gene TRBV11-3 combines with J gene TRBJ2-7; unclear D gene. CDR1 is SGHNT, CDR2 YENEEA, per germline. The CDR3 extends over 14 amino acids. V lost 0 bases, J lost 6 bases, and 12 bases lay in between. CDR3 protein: CASSLEAALGEQYF. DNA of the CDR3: TGTGCCAGCAGCTTAGAGGCAGCCTTGGGCGAGCAGTACTTC.

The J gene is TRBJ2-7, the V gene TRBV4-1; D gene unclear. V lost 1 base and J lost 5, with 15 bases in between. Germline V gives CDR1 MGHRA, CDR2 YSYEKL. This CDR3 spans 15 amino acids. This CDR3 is CASSQAGPGWDEQYF. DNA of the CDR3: TGCGCCAGCAGCCAAGCAGGACCTGGATGGGACGAGCAGTACTTC.

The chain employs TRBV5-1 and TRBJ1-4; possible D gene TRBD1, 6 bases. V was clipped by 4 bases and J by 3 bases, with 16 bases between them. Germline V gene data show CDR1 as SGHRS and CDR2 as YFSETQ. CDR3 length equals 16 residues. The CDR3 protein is CASSPTGGGANEKLFF. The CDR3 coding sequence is TGCGCCAGCAGCCCGACAGGTGGGGGGGCTAATGAAAAACTGTTTTTT.

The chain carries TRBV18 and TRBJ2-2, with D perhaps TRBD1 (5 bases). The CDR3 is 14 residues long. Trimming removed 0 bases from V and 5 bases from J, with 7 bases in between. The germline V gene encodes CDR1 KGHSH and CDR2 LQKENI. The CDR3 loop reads CASSPPRGTGELFF. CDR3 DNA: TGTGCCAGCTCACCACCTAGGGGAACCGGGGAGCTGTTTTTT.